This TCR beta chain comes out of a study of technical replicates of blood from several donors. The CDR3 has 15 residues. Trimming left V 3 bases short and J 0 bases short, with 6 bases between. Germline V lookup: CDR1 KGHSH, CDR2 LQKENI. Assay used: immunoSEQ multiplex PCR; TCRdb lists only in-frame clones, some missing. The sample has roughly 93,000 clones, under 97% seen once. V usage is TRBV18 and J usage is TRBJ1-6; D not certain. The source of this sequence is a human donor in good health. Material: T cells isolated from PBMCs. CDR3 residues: CASSPASSYNSPLHF. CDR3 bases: TGTGCCAGCTCACCGGCCAGCTCCTATAATTCACCCCTCCACTTT.